This entry describes one TCR beta chain. The antigen remains undetermined. This entry is derived from a study of glioma-infiltrating T cells. With 6 bases removed from V and 4 bases from J, the gap between germline ends came to 10 bases. The germline CDR1 and CDR2 sequences are MDHEN and SYDVKM. The CDR3 contains 13 residues. Study-level results: Patients with low tissue-blood divergence carried a signature set of shared blood CDR3 motifs.

The iRepertoire nested amplicon-rescue multiplex PCR amplified TCR alpha and beta CDR3s from RNA. Tissue mRNA or PBMC total RNA, roughly 100-400 ng, went into one-step reverse transcription and amplification. A single record per CDR3 protein comes from TCRdb applying MiXCR to the multiplex PCR reads. The top ten clones hold around 12% of a sample with more than 300,000 distinct CDR3 sequences, less than 50% of them seen once. This TCR was recovered from a human donor with low-grade glioma or glioblastoma, undergoing nonglioma brain surgery, or in good health (not recorded which). Sequencing was done on a sample of glioma tissue, nonneoplastic brain tissue, or PBMCs (not recorded which). The V and J genes are TRBV28 and TRBJ2-1; D gene unclear. The CDR3 region is CASRGDPYNEQFF. In DNA form, the CDR3 reads TGTGCCAGCAGGGGCGACCCGTACAATGAGCAGTTCTTC.